Listed here are 7 T cell receptor beta chains from one sample, sequenced in a study of blood T cell repertoires in COVID-19. Repertoires were generated with immunoSEQ multiplex PCR, while TCRdb's copy carries only in-frame clones and drops some. Here the sample spans some 130,000 clones, 60% to 80% being singletons. What was sequenced was peripheral blood. Receptors originate from a man in his 60s who had recovered from COVID-19.

This chain joins TRBV2 and TRBJ2-3; 10 bases are a match to TRBD2. The germline V gene encodes CDR1 SNHLY and CDR2 FYNNEI. The CDR3 sequence is 17 residues long. Unmatched junction bases numbered 14, after V lost 6 bases and J lost 5 bases. This chain's CDR3 is CASRGLAGGLAGDTQYF. CDR3 coding DNA: TGTGCCAGCAGGGGGTTAGCGGGGGGCTTAGCAGGAGATACGCAGTATTTT.

J is TRBJ2-7 and V is TRBV7-8, with D possibly being TRBD1 (6 bases). The CDR3 has 12 residues. Germline V CDR1 and CDR2: SGHVS, FQNEAQ. Trimming left V 5 bases short and J 4 bases short, with 9 bases between. The CDR3 DNA follows: TGTGCCAGCAGCGTAACAGGGTACGAGCAGTACTTC. It yields the protein CASSVTGYEQYF.

V and J are TRBV19 and TRBJ2-5; perhaps TRBD2 as D (7 bases). This CDR3 has 16 residues. The V gene's germline CDR1 is LNHDA and CDR2 SQIVND (reference sequence). V gave up 4 bases and J gave up 4 bases, with 19 bases separating them. The CDR3 protein is CASSTGLGFRGETQYF. CDR3 in DNA: TGTGCCAGTAGTACCGGACTAGGGTTCAGGGGAGAGACCCAGTACTTC.

This clone was counted a few times. The chain has TRBV7-2 and TRBJ1-2; tentative D call: TRBD1 (5 bases). Germline lookup yields CDR1 SGHTA and CDR2 FQGNSA. The V end was cut by 0 bases, the J end by 12 bases, with 14 bases between. The CDR3 contains 13 residues. CDR3: CASSLAGAPAHTF. CDR3 DNA sequence: TGTGCCAGCAGCTTAGCAGGGGCGCCGGCACACACCTTC.

This clone was found a few times. For the CDR3, the DNA is TGCGCCAGCAGCTTGGGGCGGCGCAGGGGGATCTCTGGCTACACCTTC. Protein product: CASSLGRRRGISGYTF. The rearrangement links TRBV5-1 to TRBJ1-2, with 7 nucleotides matching TRBD1. Per the germline V gene, CDR1 is SGHRS and CDR2 is YFSETQ. The CDR3 runs 16 residues. The V segment lost 0 bases and the J segment 7 bases; nucleotides outside the gene matches: 12.

This clone was counted a single time. J is TRBJ2-5 and V is TRBV18, with TRBD1 identical over 8 bases. Germline V gives CDR1 KGHSH, CDR2 LQKENI. Trimming took 2 bases from V and 1 from J; bases not matched to a gene: 12. The CDR3 contains 18 residues. CDR3 protein: CASSPLFQGASVQETQYF. In nucleotides, the CDR3 is TGTGCCAGCTCACCATTGTTCCAGGGGGCATCGGTCCAAGAGACCCAGTACTTC.

The rearrangement uses TRBV4-3 and TRBJ2-3, with 7 bases that match TRBD2. Germline CDR1 reads LGHNA; CDR2 reads YSLEER. The CDR3 covers 16 residues. The V and J ends lost 0 bases and 4 bases, in that order; junction bases with no gene match: 7. CDR3 sequence (DNA): TGCGCCAGCAGCCAAGATCGGGGGGTAGTACCAGATACGCAGTATTTT. Amino acids: CASSQDRGVVPDTQYF.